This TCR beta chain originates from a study of shared clonotypes between healthy human individuals. Findings and limits, study-wide: Researchers sampled blood only, noting tissue repertoires likely differ. Larger estimated richness was generally seen in naive subsets than in memory subsets. Among non-shared clonotypes, generation probabilities were lower than among those shared by all four donors.

Germline CDR1 MGHRA, CDR2 YSYEKL. The V and J ends lost 1 base and 0 bases respectively, with 10 bases between them. The length of the CDR3 is 16 residues. As for this clone: What it binds is not known.

Here immunoSEQ multiplex PCR was the method, and the copy in TCRdb shows in-frame clones only, minus some. Of some 2,100,000 clones listed, 85% to 95% were seen once; the top ten hold approximately 1.7%. Positively selected for CCR7, the CD45RO-negative cells used as naive CD8 cells excluded terminally differentiated effector memory CD45RA+ cells. The clonotype comes from a man aged 18 to 35 in good health. Some clones in this sample may be carry-over from other donors' samples. The chain has TRBV4-1 and TRBJ1-3; no firm D call. The material sequenced was naive CD8+ T cells from PBMCs. For the CDR3, the DNA is TGCGCCAGCAGCCAAGCATCCAGTAGCTCTGGAAACACCATATATTTT. Its translation is CASSQASSSSGNTIYF.